These T cell receptor beta chains were read from a single sample in a study of T cell responses to AZD1222 COVID-19 vaccine. Sequencing used immunoSEQ multiplex PCR; TCRdb keeps in-frame clones, though not all of them. The table has 150,000 to 200,000 clones, 90% to 95% seen once. The input for sequencing was peripheral blood, taken 28 days after the second AZD1222 dose. The receptors shown here come from an adult who received the AZD1222 COVID-19 vaccine. Each CDR3 is given with its conserved first and last residue. A D gene is named only where the DNA matches it firmly. Rows may omit the clone size; those that give it use once, few, many or a size class.

-,TRBJ1-5,TRBV5-1,TRBD1,CASSLDRGSNQPQHF,TGCGCCAGCAGCTTGGACAGGGGTAGCAATCAGCCCCAGCATTTT
-,TRBJ1-1,TRBV3-1/TRBV3-2,-,CASSRTGTEAFF,TGTGCCAGCAGTCGGACCGGGACAGAAGCTTTCTTT
-,TRBJ2-7,TRBV3-1/TRBV3-2,-,CASSQGIEQYF,TGTGCCAGCAGCCAAGGCATCGAGCAGTACTTC
-,TRBJ1-1,TRBV18,-,CASSPTRNTEAFF,TGTGCCAGCTCACCGACTCGGAACACTGAAGCTTTCTTT
-,TRBJ1-6,TRBV2,-,CASSVRTVNSPLHF,TGTGCCAGCAGTGTGCGGACAGTGAATTCACCCCTCCACTTT
-,TRBJ2-1,TRBV9,-,CASTSDSGLYNEQFF,TGTGCCAGCACCAGCGATAGCGGTCTCTACAATGAGCAGTTCTTC
-,TRBJ2-7,TRBV30,-,CAWGRGSYEQYF,TGTGCCTGGGGGAGGGGGTCCTACGAGCAGTACTTC
-,TRBJ1-5,TRBV6-4,TRBD1,CASNDRGDNQPQHF,TGTGCCAGCAACGACAGGGGGGATAATCAGCCCCAGCATTTT
-,TRBJ2-7,TRBV20-1,TRBD1,CSASGQRGRRDEQYF,TGCAGTGCTAGTGGCCAAAGGGGGCGTCGGGACGAGCAGTACTTC
-,TRBJ2-2,TRBV12-3/TRBV12-4,-,CASSRTATGELFF,TGTGCCAGCAGCCGGACAGCCACCGGGGAGCTGTTTTTT
-,TRBJ2-1,TRBV11-3,-,CASSLPRANEQFF,TGTGCCAGCAGCTTACCCAGGGCCAATGAGCAGTTCTTC
-,TRBJ2-5,TRBV7-2,TRBD2,CASSSRLAGGPSAETQYF,TGTGCCAGCAGCTCACGACTAGCGGGGGGGCCCTCAGCAGAGACCCAGTACTTC
-,TRBJ2-3,TRBV5-1,-,CASSSRGVQGGGTDTQYF,TGCGCCAGCAGCTCCCGGGGAGTACAGGGCGGGGGCACAGATACGCAGTATTTT
-,TRBJ1-4,TRBV27,TRBD1,CASSPDRGQREKLFF,TGTGCCAGCAGTCCTGACAGGGGGCAGAGGGAAAAACTGTTTTTT
few,TRBJ2-6,TRBV6-6,-,CASSYSGTGANVLTF,TGTGCCAGCAGTTACAGCGGAACAGGGGCCAACGTCCTGACTTTC